The source of this T cell receptor beta chain is a study of blood T cell repertoires in COVID-19. V gave up 6 bases and J gave up 3 bases, with 15 bases separating them. The CDR3 totals 15 residues. Per the germline V gene, CDR1 is MNHEY and CDR2 is SMNVEV (reference sequence). Per the study methods: Cell counts per sample came from amplifying reference gene primers. The repertoire was sequenced with immunoSEQ multiplex PCR; TCRdb's copy has only in-frame clones and lacks some. V and J calls and clone size are given by that table; D and trimming were obtained from the DNA. The sample has a few hundred thousand clones, about 87% seen once.

The sequenced material came from peripheral blood. The TCR was taken from a woman aged 55-69 years with COVID-19, enrolled during active disease. The genes are TRBV27 and TRBJ2-1, with TRBD2 as a possible D gene (5 bases). The chain's CDR3 is CASSPRDFFYNEQFF. The CDR3 DNA reads TGTGCCAGCAGCCCTCGGGATTTTTTCTACAATGAGCAGTTCTTC.